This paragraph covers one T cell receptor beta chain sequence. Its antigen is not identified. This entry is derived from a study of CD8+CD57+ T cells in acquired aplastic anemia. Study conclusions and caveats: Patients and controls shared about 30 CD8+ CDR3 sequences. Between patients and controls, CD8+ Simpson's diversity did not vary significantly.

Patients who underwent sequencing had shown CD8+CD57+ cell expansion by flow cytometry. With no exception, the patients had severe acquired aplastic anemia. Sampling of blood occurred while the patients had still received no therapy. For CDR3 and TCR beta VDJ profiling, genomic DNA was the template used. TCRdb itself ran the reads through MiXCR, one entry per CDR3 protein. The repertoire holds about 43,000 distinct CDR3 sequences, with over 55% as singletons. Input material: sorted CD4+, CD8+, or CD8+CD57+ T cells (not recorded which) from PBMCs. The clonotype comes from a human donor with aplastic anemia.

CDR3 in DNA: TGCAGCGTTGACAGAGGCACTGAAGCTTTCTTT. Translated, it gives CSVDRGTEAFF. The rearrangement links TRBV29-1 to TRBJ1-1, with D uncertain. Germline V gene sequence: CDR1 SQVTM, CDR2 ANQGSEA. This CDR3 has 11 residues. The V gene lost 3 bases and the J gene lost 4 bases, with 6 bases spanning the gap.